This T cell receptor beta chain was recovered during a study of T cell changes during pregnancy in multiple sclerosis. Clones were sequenced by immunoSEQ multiplex PCR, and TCRdb holds only the in-frame ones, with some missing. The sample shows 60,000 to 65,000 clones, around 92% of them seen only once. Trimming left V 4 bases short and J 4 bases short, with 7 bases between. Germline V CDR1 and CDR2: MDHEN, SYDVKM. There are 12 residues in the CDR3. This sample comprised peripheral blood, obtained in the second trimester of pregnancy. The J gene is TRBJ1-1, the V gene TRBV28; D gene unclear. The clonotype was recovered from a female donor in good health, enrolled as a control in a pregnancy study. The CDR3 DNA reads TGTGCCAGCAGTTCTCTGAGCACTGAAGCTTTCTTT. Its translation: CASSSLSTEAFF.